Here is one TCR beta chain with its context. Given a much more abundant clone one base away, this may be a read error. CDR3 length: 10 residues. The V and J ends lost 7 bases and 5 bases respectively, with 6 bases between them. CDR1 SQVTM and CDR2 ANQGSEA come from the germline V gene. This specimen comes from a study of blood T cells in healthy people across ages. A second PCR of 7 to 11 cycles used a sample-barcoded 5' primer and a J-beta primer mix. Per sample, CDR3-containing paired-end reads numbered at least 3 million. TCRdb re-derived calls from the 5' RACE reads in MiXCR, one entry per CDR3 protein. Of fewer than 1 million distinct CDR3 sequences in the sample, 40% to 50% were seen once.

This chain links TRBV29-1 with TRBJ2-1; D call uncertain. The origin of this receptor is a man in his 60s in good health. Source material: blood. The CDR3 DNA follows: TGCAGCGCTAGAAACAATGAGCAGTTCTTC. Amino acids: CSARNNEQFF.